Listed here is a single TCR beta chain. Its antigen is as yet unknown. Isolation per sample recovered at least 7 million PBMCs. These data originate in a study of blood T cells in healthy people across ages. Whole-study findings and limits: Higher diversity and more naive CD4+ cells were features of long-lived donors, compared to aged donors.

Sample-barcoded 5' priming and a J-beta primer mix drove a second PCR of 7 to 11 cycles. TCRdb ran MiXCR on the 5' RACE reads and lists one entry per CDR3 protein. The sample holds 550,000 to 600,000 distinct CDR3 sequences; around half are singletons and the top ten take 20% to 25%. The CDR3 contains 15 residues. V lost 7 bases and J lost 7, with 20 bases in between. Germline lookup yields CDR1 SGHRS and CDR2 YFSETQ. The TCR originated in a man at least 80 years old in good health. Sample: blood. The gene calls are TRBV5-1 and TRBJ2-2; maybe TRBD2 (5 bases). CDR3: CASREPHGSGGELFF. Here the CDR3 DNA reads TGCGCCAGCCGGGAACCTCATGGAAGTGGCGGGGAGCTGTTTTTT.